This T cell receptor beta chain is from a study of cytomegalovirus exposure and HLA in healthy donors. The wider study: Out of 300 to 500 genotyped donors, about 80% belonged to the Caucasian-associated ancestry cluster. Study observations and caveats: DRB1 showed the most TCR associations and HLA-C the fewest in a later analysis, as rates varied by HLA locus.

It was with 60 Vbeta and 13 Jbeta primers that the PCR ran. Profiling relied on immunoSEQ multiplex PCR, and the TCRdb table lists in-frame clones only, not all of them. The sample holds tens of thousands of clones, 73% seen once. This clone came up a few times. Its antigen is as yet unknown. Germline lookup yields CDR1 SGDLS and CDR2 YYNGEE. The CDR3 extends over 14 amino acids. The ends lost 3 bases at V and 6 bases at J; junction bases unmatched: 6. The sequenced material came from PBMCs. This sequence was found in a man aged 50-60 years in good health and CMV-seronegative. The gene calls are TRBV9 and TRBJ2-1; 7 positions agree with TRBD1. CDR3 DNA: TGTGCCAGCAGCGCAACAGGGGTTGGCAATGAGCAGTTCTTC. Encoded protein: CASSATGVGNEQFF.